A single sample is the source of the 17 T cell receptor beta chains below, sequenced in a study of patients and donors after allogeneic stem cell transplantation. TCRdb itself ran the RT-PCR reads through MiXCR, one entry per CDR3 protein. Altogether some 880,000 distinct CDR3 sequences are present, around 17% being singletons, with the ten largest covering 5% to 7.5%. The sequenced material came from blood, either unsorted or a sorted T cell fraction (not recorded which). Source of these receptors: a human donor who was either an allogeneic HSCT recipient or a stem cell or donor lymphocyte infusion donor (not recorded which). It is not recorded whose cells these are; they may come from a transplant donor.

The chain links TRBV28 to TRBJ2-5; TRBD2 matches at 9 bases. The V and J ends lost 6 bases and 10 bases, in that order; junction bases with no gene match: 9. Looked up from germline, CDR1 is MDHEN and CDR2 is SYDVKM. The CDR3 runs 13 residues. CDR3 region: CASRTGLARYQYF. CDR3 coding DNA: TGTGCCAGCAGGACCGGACTAGCGCGGTACCAGTACTTC.

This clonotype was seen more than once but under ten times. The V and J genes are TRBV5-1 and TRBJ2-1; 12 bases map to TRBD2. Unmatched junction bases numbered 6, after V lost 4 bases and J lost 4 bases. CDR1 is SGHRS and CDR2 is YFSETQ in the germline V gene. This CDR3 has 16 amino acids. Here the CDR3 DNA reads TGCGCCAGCAGCGCAAACGGACTAGCGGGATACAATGAGCAGTTCTTC. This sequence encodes CASSANGLAGYNEQFF.

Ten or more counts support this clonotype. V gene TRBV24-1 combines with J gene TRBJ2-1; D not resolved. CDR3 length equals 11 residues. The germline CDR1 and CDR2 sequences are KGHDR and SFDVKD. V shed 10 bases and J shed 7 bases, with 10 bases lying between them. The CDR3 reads CATVGENEQFF. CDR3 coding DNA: TGTGCCACGGTGGGTGAGAATGAGCAGTTCTTC.

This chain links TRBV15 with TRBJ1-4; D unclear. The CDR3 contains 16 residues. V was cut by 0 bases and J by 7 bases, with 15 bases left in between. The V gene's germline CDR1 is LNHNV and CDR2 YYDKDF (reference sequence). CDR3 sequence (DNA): TGTGCCACCAGCAGAGATGTGGGGAAGGGAAGTGAAAAACTGTTTTTT. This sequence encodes CATSRDVGKGSEKLFF.

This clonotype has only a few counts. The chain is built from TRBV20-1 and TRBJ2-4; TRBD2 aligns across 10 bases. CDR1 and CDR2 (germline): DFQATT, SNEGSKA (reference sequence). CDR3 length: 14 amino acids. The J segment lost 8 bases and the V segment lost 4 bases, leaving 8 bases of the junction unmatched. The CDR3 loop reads CSATSSGSQDIQYF. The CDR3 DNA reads TGCAGTGCTACGTCTAGCGGGAGTCAGGACATTCAGTACTTC.

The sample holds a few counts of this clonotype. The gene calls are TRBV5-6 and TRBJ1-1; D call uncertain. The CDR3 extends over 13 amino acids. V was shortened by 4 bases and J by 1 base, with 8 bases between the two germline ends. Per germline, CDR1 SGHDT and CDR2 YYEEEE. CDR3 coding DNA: TGTGCCAGCAGCCCCGTGGAGAACACTGAAGCTTTCTTT. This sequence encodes CASSPVENTEAFF.

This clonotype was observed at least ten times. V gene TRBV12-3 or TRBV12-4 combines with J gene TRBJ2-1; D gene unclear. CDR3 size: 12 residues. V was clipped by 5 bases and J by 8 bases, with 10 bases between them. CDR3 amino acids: CASSRDLHEQFF. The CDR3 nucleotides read TGTGCCAGCAGTCGCGACTTACATGAGCAGTTCTTC.

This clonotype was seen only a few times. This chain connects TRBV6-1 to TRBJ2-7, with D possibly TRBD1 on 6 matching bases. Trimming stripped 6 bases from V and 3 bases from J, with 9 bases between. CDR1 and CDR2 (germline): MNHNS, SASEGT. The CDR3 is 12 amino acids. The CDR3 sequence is CASRAGDYEQYF. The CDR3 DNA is TGTGCCAGCAGGGCAGGGGACTACGAGCAGTACTTC.

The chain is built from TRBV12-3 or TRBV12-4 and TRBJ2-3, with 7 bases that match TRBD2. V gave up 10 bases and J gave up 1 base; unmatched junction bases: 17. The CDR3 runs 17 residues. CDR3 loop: CAILSFTTSSRTDTQYF. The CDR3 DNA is TGTGCCATCCTCAGTTTCACGACTAGCAGCCGCACAGATACGCAGTATTTT.

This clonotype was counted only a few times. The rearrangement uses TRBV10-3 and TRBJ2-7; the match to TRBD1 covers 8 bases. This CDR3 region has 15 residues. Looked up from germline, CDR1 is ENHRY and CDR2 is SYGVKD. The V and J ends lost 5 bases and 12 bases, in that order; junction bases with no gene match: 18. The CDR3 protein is CAISPYRDRTEEGYF. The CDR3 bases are TGTGCCATCAGTCCTTACCGGGACAGGACCGAGGAGGGGTACTTC.

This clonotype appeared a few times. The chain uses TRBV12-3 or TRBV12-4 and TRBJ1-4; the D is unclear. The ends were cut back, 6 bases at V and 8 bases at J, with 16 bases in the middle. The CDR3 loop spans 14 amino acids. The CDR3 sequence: CASSPDGFFEKLFF. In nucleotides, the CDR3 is TGTGCCAGCAGCCCGGACGGATTTTTCGAAAAACTGTTTTTT.

The CDR3, as DNA: TGTGCCAGCAGCGGCGGTATCCCTGAAGCTTTCTTT. This gives the protein CASSGGIPEAFF. This chain connects TRBV9 to TRBJ1-1; no clear D. The germline V gene encodes CDR1 SGDLS and CDR2 YYNGEE. V was shortened by 3 bases and J by 6 bases, with 9 bases between the two germline ends. This CDR3 has 12 amino acids.

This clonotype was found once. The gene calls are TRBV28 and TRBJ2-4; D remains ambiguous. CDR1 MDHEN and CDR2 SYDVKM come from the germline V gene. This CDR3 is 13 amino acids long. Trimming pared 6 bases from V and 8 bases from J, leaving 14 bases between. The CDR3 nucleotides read TGTGCCAGCAGCCCACCCCCGACGGACATTCAGTACTTC. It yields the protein CASSPPPTDIQYF.

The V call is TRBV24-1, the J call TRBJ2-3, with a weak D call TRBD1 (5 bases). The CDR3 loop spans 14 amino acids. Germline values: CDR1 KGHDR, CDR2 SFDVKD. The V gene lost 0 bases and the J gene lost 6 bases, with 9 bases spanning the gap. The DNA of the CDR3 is TGTGCCACCAGTGATTTGGTCCCAGGGGATACGCAGTATTTT. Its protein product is CATSDLVPGDTQYF.

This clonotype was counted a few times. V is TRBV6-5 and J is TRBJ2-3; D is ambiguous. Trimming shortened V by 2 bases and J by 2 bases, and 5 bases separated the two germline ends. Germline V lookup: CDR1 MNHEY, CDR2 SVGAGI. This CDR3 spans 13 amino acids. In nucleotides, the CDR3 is TGTGCCAGCAGTTACCCTACCACAGATACGCAGTATTTT. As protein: CASSYPTTDTQYF.

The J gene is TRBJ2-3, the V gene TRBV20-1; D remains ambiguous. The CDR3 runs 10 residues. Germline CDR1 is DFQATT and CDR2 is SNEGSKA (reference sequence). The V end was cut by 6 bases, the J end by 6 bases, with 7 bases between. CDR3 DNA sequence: TGCAGTGCCCTAGGGGATACGCAGTATTTT. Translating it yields CSALGDTQYF.

CDR3 nucleotide sequence: TGTGCCAGTAGCACAGCGGGGAATTCCTACAATGAGCAGTTCTTC. Amino acids: CASSTAGNSYNEQFF. This chain links TRBV19 with TRBJ2-1, with TRBD2 identical over 7 bases. V lost 6 bases and J lost 1; bases outside the gene matches: 6. The germline gives CDR1 LNHDA, CDR2 SQIVND (reference sequence). CDR3 length equals 15 residues.